This T cell receptor (beta chain) was found in a study of identical twins. Findings of the study overall: There was more out-of-frame TCR alpha sharing in monozygotic twins than models estimated.

TCRdb fed the 5' RACE reads into MiXCR, producing one record per CDR3 protein. This table has over 250,000 distinct CDR3 sequences, nearly 9.5% appearing once. This clonotype was counted at least ten times. Its specificity is not known. The CDR3 sequence is 14 residues long. Trimming took off 4 bases at V and 0 bases at J, with 11 bases between the two ends. Germline-derived CDR1 and CDR2 are SGDLS and YYNGEE. A further study also used this sample, focusing on yellow fever vaccine responses in identical twins.

The rearrangement links TRBV9 to TRBJ2-7; D gene unclear. The source is a woman under 30 in good health. Input material: CD8+ T cells sorted from blood. As DNA, the CDR3 is TGTGCCAGCAGCCCTTGGCAAAACTCCTACGAGCAGTACTTC. Residues: CASSPWQNSYEQYF. The whole variable domain, filled in from reference TRBV9 and TRBJ2-7, reads DSGVTQTPKHLITATGQRVTLRCSPRSGDLSVYWYQQSLDQGLQFLIQYYNGEERAKGNILERFSAQQFPDLHSELNLSSLELGDSALYFCASSPWQNSYEQYFGPGTRLTVT.